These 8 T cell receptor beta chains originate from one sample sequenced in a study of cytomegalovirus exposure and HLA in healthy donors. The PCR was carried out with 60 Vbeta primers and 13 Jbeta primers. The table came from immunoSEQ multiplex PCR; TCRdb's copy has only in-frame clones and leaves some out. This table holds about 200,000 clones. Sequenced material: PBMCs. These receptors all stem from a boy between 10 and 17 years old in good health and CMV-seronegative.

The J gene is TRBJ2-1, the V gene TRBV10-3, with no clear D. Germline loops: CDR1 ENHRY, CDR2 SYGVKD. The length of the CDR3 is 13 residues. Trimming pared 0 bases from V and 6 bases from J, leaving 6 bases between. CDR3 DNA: TGTGCCATCAGTGAGTCTTGGGCCAATGAGCAGTTCTTC. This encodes CAISESWANEQFF.

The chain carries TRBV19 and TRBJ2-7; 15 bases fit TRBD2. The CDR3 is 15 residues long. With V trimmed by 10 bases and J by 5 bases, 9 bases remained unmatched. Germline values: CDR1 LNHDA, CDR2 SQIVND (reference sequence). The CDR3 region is CATRTSGGAGNEQYF. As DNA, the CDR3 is TGTGCCACCCGGACTAGCGGGGGGGCGGGGAACGAGCAGTACTTC.

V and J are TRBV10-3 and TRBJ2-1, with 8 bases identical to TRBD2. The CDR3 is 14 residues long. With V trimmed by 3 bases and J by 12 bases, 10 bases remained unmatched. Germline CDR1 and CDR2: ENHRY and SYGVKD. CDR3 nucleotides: TGTGCCATCAGTGATCCCAGCGGGGGCGCCTTGCAGTTCTTC. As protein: CAISDPSGGALQFF.

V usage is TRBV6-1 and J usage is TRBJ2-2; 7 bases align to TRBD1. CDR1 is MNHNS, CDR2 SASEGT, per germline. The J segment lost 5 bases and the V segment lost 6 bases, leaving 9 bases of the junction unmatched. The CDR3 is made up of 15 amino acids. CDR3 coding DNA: TGTGCCAGCAGAATGGACAGGCCTCCGACCGGGGAGCTGTTTTTT. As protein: CASRMDRPPTGELFF.

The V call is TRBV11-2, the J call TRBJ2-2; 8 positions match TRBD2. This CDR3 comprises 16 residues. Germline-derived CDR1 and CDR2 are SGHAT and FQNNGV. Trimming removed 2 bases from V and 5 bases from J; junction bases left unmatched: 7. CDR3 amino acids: CASSLRIIAGTGELFF. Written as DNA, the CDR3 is TGTGCCAGCAGCTTAAGAATAATAGCGGGGACCGGGGAGCTGTTTTTT. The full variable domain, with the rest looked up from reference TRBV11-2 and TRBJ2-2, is EAGVAQSPRYKIIEKRQSVAFWCNPISGHATLYWYQQILGQGPKLLIQFQNNGVVDDSQLPKDRFSAERLKGVDSTLKIQPAKLEDSAVYLCASSLRIIAGTGELFFGEGSRLTVL.

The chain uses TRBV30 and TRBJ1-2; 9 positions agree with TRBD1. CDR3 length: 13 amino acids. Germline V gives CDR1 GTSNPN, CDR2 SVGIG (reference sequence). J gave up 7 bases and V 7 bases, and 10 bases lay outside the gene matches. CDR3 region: CASYLQGAFGYTF. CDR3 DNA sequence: TGTGCCTCCTACCTACAGGGGGCATTTGGCTACACCTTC.

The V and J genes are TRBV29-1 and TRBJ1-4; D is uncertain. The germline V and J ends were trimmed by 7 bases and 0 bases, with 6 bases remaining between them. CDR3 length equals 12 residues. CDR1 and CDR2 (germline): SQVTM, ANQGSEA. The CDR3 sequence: CSAIATNEKLFF. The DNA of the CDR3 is TGCAGCGCCATTGCAACTAATGAAAAACTGTTTTTT.

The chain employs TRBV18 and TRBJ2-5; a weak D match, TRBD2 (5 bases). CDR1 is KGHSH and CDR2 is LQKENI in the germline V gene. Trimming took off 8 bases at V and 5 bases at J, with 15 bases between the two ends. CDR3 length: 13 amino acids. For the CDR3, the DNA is TGTGCCAGCCGAGCCGGGATCTTGGAGACCCAGTACTTC. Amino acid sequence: CASRAGILETQYF.